Following are 11 T cell receptor beta chains from one sample sequenced in a study of T cell repertoires in cytomegalovirus infection. No antigen is known for these receptors. In TCRdb, the reads were re-called with MiXCR into one record per CDR3 protein. The sample shows fewer than 950,000 distinct CDR3 sequences, 30% to 35% of them seen only once. The sequencing used cultured CD8+ T cells from PBMCs, collected from culture after CMV antigen stimulation. The receptors here all came from a human donor in good health (CMV status not recorded). Some clones in this sample may be carry-over from other donors' samples.

This clonotype was found a few times. The chain joins TRBV5-5 to TRBJ2-1; TRBD1 agrees at 7 bases. Germline CDR1 reads SGHKS; CDR2 reads YYEKEE (reference sequence). This CDR3 is built from 13 residues. The ends lost 4 bases at V and 10 bases at J; junction bases unmatched: 8. The CDR3 DNA is TGTGCCAGCAGCCTAAGACAGGGCGGGGAGCAGTTCTTC. Translated, it gives CASSLRQGGEQFF.

A note on this clonotype: At one boundary the junction diverges from the germline segment, which might be a read error. The V gene is TRBV13, the J gene TRBJ2-3, with D perhaps TRBD2 (6 bases). The CDR3 runs 15 residues. Germline loops: CDR1 PRHDT, CDR2 FYEKMQ (reference sequence). The CDR3 DNA reads TGTGCCAGCAGCCTAGGGCGGGGATTCACAGATACGCAGTATTTT. Amino acid sequence: CASSLGRGFTDTQYF.

There are a few counts of this clonotype. V and J are TRBV7-2 and TRBJ2-7; 11 positions agree with TRBD2. Germline CDR1 and CDR2: SGHTA and FQGNSA. The CDR3 covers 14 residues. The V segment lost 4 bases and the J segment 6 bases; nucleotides outside the gene matches: 5. The CDR3 sequence is CASSSPGLAAEQYF. CDR3 bases: TGTGCCAGCAGCTCTCCGGGACTAGCGGCCGAGCAGTACTTC.

The V and J genes are TRBV2 and TRBJ2-7; no firm D call. Germline V gene data show CDR1 as SNHLY and CDR2 as FYNNEI. The CDR3 extends over 13 amino acids. The V end lost 5 bases, the J end lost 2 bases, and 10 bases lay between the germline ends. The CDR3 nucleotides are TGTGCCAGCAGTACCCAGAAGACCTACGAGCAGTACTTC. The encoded protein is CASSTQKTYEQYF.

The genes are TRBV7-4 and TRBJ1-2; D gene unclear. CDR3 length: 11 amino acids. With 7 bases removed from V and 13 bases from J, the gap between germline ends came to 16 bases. Per the germline V gene, CDR1 is SGHVT and CDR2 is SQSDAQ. The chain's CDR3 is CASNSGMACTF. The CDR3 DNA follows: TGTGCCAGCAACAGCGGGATGGCCTGCACCTTC.

This clonotype has only a few counts. The chain joins TRBV20-1 to TRBJ1-1, with 7 bases matching TRBD1. Germline V gene lookup returns CDR1 DFQATT and CDR2 SNEGSKA (reference sequence). The CDR3 length is 15 residues. Germline trimming cut 1 base from V and 0 bases from J; bases unmatched to any gene: 5. The CDR3 reads CSARGQGVLNTEAFF. The CDR3 region has the DNA TGCAGTGCTAGAGGGCAGGGGGTATTGAACACTGAAGCTTTCTTT.

J is TRBJ2-1 and V is TRBV18; maybe TRBD1 (5 bases). V lost 8 bases, J lost 12 bases, and 17 bases lay in between. Per germline, CDR1 KGHSH and CDR2 LQKENI. The CDR3 length is 12 residues. The CDR3 nucleotides are TGTGCCAGCGCCTTAGACAGTCGGTCGCAGTTCTTC. Amino acids: CASALDSRSQFF.

J is TRBJ2-2 and V is TRBV12-3 or TRBV12-4; possibly TRBD1 for D (6 bases). The germline V and J ends were trimmed by 6 bases and 4 bases, with 21 bases remaining between them. CDR3 length equals 17 residues. CDR3: CASRQGLAPRGTGELFF. CDR3 bases: TGTGCCAGCAGACAGGGTTTAGCTCCCCGGGGCACCGGGGAGCTGTTTTTT.

The rearrangement joins TRBV6-5 to TRBJ2-1; D might be TRBD2 (6 bases). The V gene's germline CDR1 is MNHEY and CDR2 SVGAGI. V lost 4 bases, J lost 5 bases, and 12 bases lay in between. The CDR3 sequence is 14 residues long. In DNA, the CDR3 is TGTGCCAGCAGTTCCAGAGCGGGTAACAATGAGCAGTTCTTC. Translated, it gives CASSSRAGNNEQFF.

This clonotype was seen more than once but under ten times. The chain has TRBV2 and TRBJ2-1, with no clear D. V was trimmed by 4 bases and J by 7 bases, leaving 11 bases between them. The V gene's germline CDR1 is SNHLY and CDR2 FYNNEI. The length of the CDR3 is 13 residues. The CDR3 sequence is CASSGVAVNEQFF. CDR3 nucleotides: TGTGCCAGCAGTGGGGTAGCTGTAAATGAGCAGTTCTTC.

This clonotype turned up a few times. The CDR3, as DNA: TGTGCCAGCAGTTGGAGAGGTGGGGGGGCAGGTGATGAGCAGTTCTTC. Its translation: CASSWRGGGAGDEQFF. This chain joins TRBV27 and TRBJ2-1, with D possibly being TRBD2 (7 bases). The CDR3 runs to 16 residues. Per the germline V gene, CDR1 is MNHEY and CDR2 is SMNVEV (reference sequence). Trimming took off 4 bases at V and 8 bases at J, with 21 bases between the two ends.